Below are 20 T cell receptor beta chains sequenced from a single sample in a study of cytomegalovirus exposure and HLA in healthy donors (dated by TCRdb to 2016 to 2017). The method behind the library was the immunoSEQ multiplex PCR assay. For the multiplex PCR, a mixture combining 60 forward primers for TCR Vbeta segments and 13 reverse primers for TCR Jbeta segments was used. TCRdb re-hosts the immuneACCESS table, in-frame sequences only. Its copies lack some clones; in the studies checked, an unresolved V gene accounts for under half of them, and the cause for the rest is not known. This sample has 110,000 or so clones in its table, and approximately 69% of those were observed once. The ten biggest clones cover roughly 3.2% of the sample. Sequenced material: PBMCs. These TCRs come from a man aged 25-40 years in good health and CMV-seronegative.

This clone was seen only a few times. The V and J genes are TRBV18 and TRBJ2-7; D possibly corresponds to TRBD1 (6 bases). This CDR3 is 14 amino acids long. V gave up 6 bases and J gave up 1 base, with 13 bases separating them. The germline gives CDR1 KGHSH, CDR2 LQKENI. The DNA for the CDR3 is TGTGCCAGCTCCCCTAAGGGGGTTTCCTACGAGCAGTACTTC. Its protein product is CASSPKGVSYEQYF.

CDR3 sequence (DNA): TGCGCCAGCAGCCAAGATCCCCCTAGCGCGGCCAAAAACATTCAGTACTTC. Its translation: CASSQDPPSAAKNIQYF. This chain connects TRBV4-1 to TRBJ2-4, with D possibly being TRBD2 (6 bases). Germline values: CDR1 MGHRA, CDR2 YSYEKL. This CDR3 contains 17 residues. V was shortened by 0 bases and J by 1 base, with 13 bases between the two germline ends.

The chain links TRBV19 to TRBJ1-1; D may be TRBD1 (5 bases). CDR1 is LNHDA, CDR2 SQIVND, per germline (reference sequence). V lost 5 bases and J lost 3, with 10 bases in between. The length of the CDR3 is 13 residues. This chain's CDR3 is CASSLQGDTEAFF. Written as DNA, the CDR3 is TGTGCCAGTAGTTTGCAGGGCGACACTGAAGCTTTCTTT.

Of note for this clone: Germline and junction disagree at one end, which may indicate a read error. J is TRBJ1-4 and V is TRBV7-9; no clear D gene. Germline V gene sequence: CDR1 SEHNR, CDR2 FQNEAQ (reference sequence). The length of the CDR3 is 16 residues. This chain's CDR3 is CSSSKNLAIPSEKLFF. The CDR3 nucleotides are TGTTCCAGCAGCAAAAACCTCGCCATCCCGAGTGAAAAACTGTTTTTT.

This chain links TRBV7-2 with TRBJ2-3, with D possibly TRBD1 on 5 matching bases. Per germline, CDR1 SGHTA and CDR2 FQGNSA. Trimming removed 1 base from V and 2 bases from J, with 13 bases in between. The CDR3 runs 16 residues. The CDR3, as DNA: TGTGCCAGCAGCTTAGTATCAGGGTCCGTCACAGATACGCAGTATTTT. It yields the protein CASSLVSGSVTDTQYF.

The CDR3 protein is CASNMDSYNEQFF. The CDR3 DNA sequence: TGTGCCAGCAATATGGACTCTTACAATGAGCAGTTCTTC. V and J are TRBV6-6 and TRBJ2-1; D possibly corresponds to TRBD2 (5 bases). The V gene's germline CDR1 is MNHNY and CDR2 SVGAGI (reference sequence). V was shortened by 7 bases and J by 4 bases, with 11 bases between the two germline ends. The CDR3 is 13 residues long.

This clone turned up a few times. The chain is built from TRBV29-1 and TRBJ1-1, with D perhaps TRBD1 (5 bases). CDR3 size: 13 residues. V shed 6 bases and J shed 0 bases, with 11 bases lying between them. Looked up from germline, CDR1 is SQVTM and CDR2 is ANQGSEA. CDR3: CSVQPGMNTEAFF. CDR3 coding DNA: TGCAGCGTCCAACCAGGGATGAACACTGAAGCTTTCTTT.

The chain is built from TRBV19 and TRBJ2-7; 9 bases map to TRBD1. Germline V gives CDR1 LNHDA, CDR2 SQIVND (reference sequence). This CDR3 spans 14 amino acids. V lost 5 bases and J lost 6; bases outside the gene matches: 8. CDR3 sequence reads: CASSPRQGVGEQYF. The CDR3 DNA sequence: TGTGCCAGTAGTCCAAGACAGGGGGTTGGCGAGCAGTACTTC.

The V and J genes are TRBV10-3 and TRBJ1-1, with D tentatively TRBD1 (5 bases). CDR1 is ENHRY, CDR2 SYGVKD, per germline. The V end lost 4 bases, the J end lost 7 bases, and 7 bases lay between the germline ends. The CDR3 loop spans 11 amino acids. The CDR3 region has the DNA TGTGCCATCAGTGGACAGCTTGAAGCTTTCTTT. Its protein is CAISGQLEAFF.

In this sample, this clone turned up once. The genes are TRBV7-2 and TRBJ2-7; D is ambiguous. Looked up from germline, CDR1 is SGHTA and CDR2 is FQGNSA. CDR3 length: 15 amino acids. V was trimmed by 5 bases and J by 1 base, leaving 15 bases between them. DNA for the CDR3: TGTGCCAGCAGCCCCCTCGGCACGCGGTCCTACGAGCAGTACTTC. It yields the protein CASSPLGTRSYEQYF. The variable domain in full, with the rest retrieved from reference TRBV7-2 and TRBJ2-7, is GAGVSQSPSNKVTEKGKDVELRCDPISGHTALYWYRQSLGQGLEFLIYFQGNSAPDKSGLPSDRFSAERTGGSVSTLTIQRTQQEDSAVYLCASSPLGTRSYEQYFGPGTRLTVT.

The rearrangement uses TRBV2 and TRBJ1-2, with a weak D call TRBD1 (6 bases). Germline CDR1 reads SNHLY; CDR2 reads FYNNEI. Trimming pared 7 bases from V and 2 bases from J, leaving 11 bases between. The CDR3 length is 13 residues. As DNA, the CDR3 is TGTGCCAGCACCAGGGGTGTCAACTATGGCTACACCTTC. Translation gives CASTRGVNYGYTF. Combining the CDR3 with reference TRBV2 and TRBJ1-2 gives the whole variable domain EPEVTQTPSHQVTQMGQEVILRCVPISNHLYFYWYRQILGQKVEFLVSFYNNEISEKSEIFDDQFSVERPDGSNFTLKIRSTKLEDSAMYFCASTRGVNYGYTFGSGTRLTVV.

This chain joins TRBV5-1 and TRBJ2-3, with D perhaps matching TRBD1 (5 bases). The V end was cut by 3 bases, the J end by 2 bases, with 10 bases between. Germline V CDR1 and CDR2: SGHRS, YFSETQ. The CDR3 totals 14 residues. CDR3 sequence: CASSSDRNTDTQYF. The CDR3 coding sequence is TGCGCCAGCAGCTCCGACAGAAACACAGATACGCAGTATTTT.

The rearrangement uses TRBV5-5 and TRBJ1-4; 8 positions agree with TRBD1. Germline loops: CDR1 SGHKS, CDR2 YYEKEE (reference sequence). Unmatched junction bases numbered 9, after V lost 5 bases and J lost 6 bases. The CDR3 consists of 15 residues. The CDR3: CASSRQGRGDEKLFF. The CDR3, as DNA: TGTGCCAGCAGTCGACAGGGGAGGGGAGATGAAAAACTGTTTTTT.

This chain links TRBV29-1 with TRBJ2-1, with 8 bases fitting TRBD1. The CDR3 extends over 14 amino acids. The trim removed 4 bases at V and 5 bases at J, leaving 7 bases unmatched. Germline values: CDR1 SQVTM, CDR2 ANQGSEA. CDR3 in DNA: TGCAGCGTTGTCTCTTGGACAGGGAACAATGAGCAGTTCTTC. This translates into CSVVSWTGNNEQFF.

The rearrangement joins TRBV29-1 to TRBJ2-5; a possible D gene is TRBD1 (5 bases). The last part of the DNA fits TRBJ2-7 better; the J call may be wrong. Germline CDR1 SQVTM, CDR2 ANQGSEA. There are 12 residues in the CDR3. The CDR3 DNA follows: TGCAGCGTTGCAGGGTCGGGCTACGAGCAGTACTTC. Translating gives CSVAGSGYEQYF.

The chain couples TRBV2 to TRBJ2-2, with 7 bases lining up with TRBD2. The CDR3 loop spans 14 amino acids. V gave up 8 bases and J gave up 10 bases; unmatched junction bases: 13. CDR1 is SNHLY and CDR2 is FYNNEI in the germline V gene. CDR3 DNA sequence: TGTGCCAGCTACTCTAGCGGTCGGGTAGAGGAGCTGTTTTTT. This sequence encodes CASYSSGRVEELFF.

This chain uses TRBV7-8 with TRBJ2-7; 9 positions match TRBD1. The V segment lost 5 bases and the J segment 5 bases; nucleotides outside the gene matches: 7. Germline V gene sequence: CDR1 SGHVS, CDR2 FQNEAQ. This CDR3 is built from 14 residues. The CDR3 DNA reads as TGTGCCAGCAGCACCCGGAGGACAGGGGACGAGCAGTACTTC. Protein product: CASSTRRTGDEQYF. Full variable domain (missing parts from reference TRBV7-8 and TRBJ2-7): GAGVSQSPRYKVAKRGQDVALRCDPISGHVSLFWYQQALGQGPEFLTYFQNEAQLDKSGLPSDRFFAERPEGSVSTLKIQRTQQEDSAVYLCASSTRRTGDEQYFGPGTRLTVT.

This clone is a singleton in its sample. CDR3 sequence reads: CAWSVKLHGYTF. CDR3 DNA sequence: TGTGCCTGGAGTGTAAAGCTCCATGGCTACACCTTC. J is TRBJ1-2 and V is TRBV30; no clear D. CDR3 length: 12 residues. The germline V and J ends were trimmed by 0 bases and 6 bases, with 8 bases remaining between them. Per germline, CDR1 GTSNPN and CDR2 SVGIG (reference sequence).

This clone was picked up a small number of times. V is TRBV6-6 and J is TRBJ2-7, with a possible D match to TRBD2 (6 bases). V was trimmed by 2 bases and J by 7 bases, leaving 12 bases between them. CDR3 length: 13 amino acids. Germline loops: CDR1 MNHNY, CDR2 SVGAGI (reference sequence). This chain's CDR3 is CASSYVGAGEQYF. DNA for the CDR3: TGTGCCAGCAGTTACGTGGGAGCGGGTGAGCAGTACTTC.

This clone turned up a few times. This sequence joins TRBV11-3 and TRBJ2-1, with 7 nucleotides matching TRBD2. Trimming took 5 bases from V and 2 from J; bases not matched to a gene: 6. Looked up from germline, CDR1 is SGHNT and CDR2 is YENEEA. This CDR3 is built from 15 residues. CDR3: CASSTWEGPYNEQFF. DNA for the CDR3: TGTGCCAGCAGCACCTGGGAGGGGCCCTACAATGAGCAGTTCTTC.